The 13 T cell receptor beta chains below were found in one sample sequenced in a study of Ad26.COV2.S vaccination and SARS-CoV-2 variants. The treatment here: roughly 18 received Ad26.COV2.S at low or high dose, single or two shots; about 5 received placebo; per-sample allocation not given. Collection of samples fell on day 63 after the first vaccine or placebo injection. Clones were read by immunoSEQ multiplex PCR, and TCRdb kept only the in-frame ones, dropping some. Here the sample spans 350,000 to 400,000 clones, about 88% being singletons. Here the sequenced sample was peripheral blood, taken in a trial of Ad26.COV2.S vaccine versus placebo. The receptors were sampled from a person between 18 and 60 years old who received the Ad26.COV2.S COVID-19 vaccine or a placebo.

The rearrangement uses TRBV7-2 and TRBJ2-3; 11 bases are shared with TRBD2. Per the germline V gene, CDR1 is SGHTA and CDR2 is FQGNSA. The length of the CDR3 is 18 residues. After removal of 2 bases from V and 2 bases from J, the junction contained 9 bases not matched to a gene. In nucleotides, the CDR3 is TGTGCCAGCAGCTTACCCCTAGCGGGGGGCCTTTTCACAGATACGCAGTATTTT. Amino acid sequence: CASSLPLAGGLFTDTQYF.

This clone came up once. V and J are TRBV5-1 and TRBJ2-7; perhaps TRBD1 as D (5 bases). V lost 0 bases and J lost 2, with 12 bases in between. The length of the CDR3 is 15 residues. The V gene's germline CDR1 is SGHRS and CDR2 YFSETQ. The CDR3 nucleotides are TGCGCCAGCAGCTTGGATGCAGGGAATACCTACGAGCAGTACTTC. It encodes CASSLDAGNTYEQYF.

The chain couples TRBV5-4 to TRBJ2-2; D is unclear. The CDR3 is 14 amino acids. Germline V gene lookup returns CDR1 SGHNT and CDR2 YYREEE (reference sequence). V lost 7 bases, J lost 0 bases, and 10 bases lay in between. CDR3 in amino acids: CASSPLTNTGELFF. The CDR3 DNA sequence: TGTGCCAGCTCTCCCCTTACGAACACCGGGGAGCTGTTTTTT.

The chain couples TRBV5-6 to TRBJ2-3; no clear D. The germline V gene encodes CDR1 SGHDT and CDR2 YYEEEE. This CDR3 comprises 16 residues. V lost 0 bases and J lost 0, with 11 bases in between. In DNA form, the CDR3 reads TGTGCCAGCAGCTTGGATGGCCAGACCAGCACAGATACGCAGTATTTT. Encoded protein: CASSLDGQTSTDTQYF.

The V call is TRBV7-9, the J call TRBJ2-7; 12 positions agree with TRBD2. The trim removed 5 bases at V and 3 bases at J, leaving 2 bases unmatched. The germline gives CDR1 SEHNR, CDR2 FQNEAQ (reference sequence). There are 14 residues in the CDR3. The CDR3 DNA sequence: TGTGCCAGCAGCATGACTAGCGGGGGCTACGAGCAGTACTTC. Amino acids: CASSMTSGGYEQYF.

The chain carries TRBV20-1 and TRBJ1-2; D might be TRBD1 (6 bases). V lost 6 bases to trimming and J lost 4 bases, with 9 bases between them. The length of the CDR3 is 11 residues. Germline V gene sequence: CDR1 DFQATT, CDR2 SNEGSKA (reference sequence). CDR3 DNA: TGCAGTGCGGGGGCAATCTATGGCTACACCTTC. This encodes CSAGAIYGYTF.

This clone is a singleton in its sample. V is TRBV16 and J is TRBJ2-7; 9 bases agree with TRBD1. V shed 4 bases, J shed 2 bases, and the junction held 24 bases outside the gene matches. This CDR3 region has 21 residues. Germline assignment: CDR1 KGHSY and CDR2 FQNENV. The CDR3 nucleotides are TGTGCCAGCAGCCTAGATAGCCCCGGACAGGGGCAAAGAAACAGACCCTACGAGCAGTACTTC. Encoded protein: CASSLDSPGQGQRNRPYEQYF.

The chain has TRBV4-1 and TRBJ1-6; 7 nucleotides match TRBD1. Germline V gives CDR1 MGHRA, CDR2 YSYEKL. This CDR3 has 15 residues. The ends lost 2 bases at V and 7 bases at J; junction bases unmatched: 5. The CDR3 region is CASSQKWTGNSPLHF. In DNA form, the CDR3 reads TGCGCCAGCAGCCAAAAGTGGACAGGAAATTCACCCCTCCACTTT.

The V call is TRBV4-1, the J call TRBJ2-7, with 7 bases lining up with TRBD1. CDR1 and CDR2 from the germline V gene are MGHRA and YSYEKL. V gave up 4 bases and J gave up 2 bases; unmatched junction bases: 5. This CDR3 region has 14 residues. The CDR3 DNA sequence: TGCGCCAGCAGCCGGGACAGAGGCACCTACGAGCAGTACTTC. This sequence encodes CASSRDRGTYEQYF.

The V call is TRBV30, the J call TRBJ1-2; the D is unclear. Germline CDR1 reads GTSNPN; CDR2 reads SVGIG (reference sequence). V was pared by 4 bases and J by 4 bases, with 7 bases between. This CDR3 is built from 11 residues. In DNA form, the CDR3 reads TGTGCCTGGATTACGGCCTATGGCTACACCTTC. Protein: CAWITAYGYTF.

The V and J genes are TRBV4-1 and TRBJ1-2; 9 positions agree with TRBD1. This CDR3 spans 14 amino acids. Germline V gene sequence: CDR1 MGHRA, CDR2 YSYEKL. V lost 1 base to trimming and J lost 11 bases; unmatched junction nucleotides: 8. CDR3 residues: CASSQVTGQGVYTF. CDR3 in DNA: TGCGCCAGCAGCCAAGTTACGGGACAGGGTGTTTACACCTTC.

The V gene is TRBV11-2, the J gene TRBJ2-1, with 8 bases fitting TRBD2. Unmatched junction bases numbered 5, after V lost 7 bases and J lost 3 bases. The CDR3 is 14 amino acids. CDR1 SGHAT and CDR2 FQNNGV come from the germline V gene. CDR3 sequence: CASTPGLGYNEQFF. In DNA, the CDR3 is TGTGCCAGCACCCCGGGACTAGGCTACAATGAGCAGTTCTTC.

The chain carries TRBV29-1 and TRBJ2-5; the D is unclear. CDR3 length equals 12 residues. Deletions cut 3 bases from V and 2 bases from J, with 7 bases between. Germline V gene lookup returns CDR1 SQVTM and CDR2 ANQGSEA. Written as DNA, the CDR3 is TGCAGCGTTGACAAATCTCAAGAGACCCAGTACTTC. Amino acid sequence: CSVDKSQETQYF. The complete variable domain, with remaining parts taken from reference TRBV29-1 and TRBJ2-5, reads SAVISQKPSRDICQRGTSLTIQCQVDSQVTMMFWYRQQPGQSLTLIATANQGSEATYESGFVIDKFPISRPNLTFSTLTVSNMSPEDSSIYLCSVDKSQETQYFGPGTRLLVL.